This paragraph reports one T cell receptor beta chain. Antigen unknown. Trimming pared 5 bases from V and 4 bases from J, leaving 10 bases between. The CDR3 spans 13 residues. Germline V gene data show CDR1 as SGHDN and CDR2 as FVKESK. The record originates from a study of shared clonotypes between healthy human individuals. Study-wide results and caveats: Tissues were not sampled, only blood, and their repertoires likely differ. Naive subsets, compared against memory subsets, generally had larger estimated richness values. Owing to a small donor count, the genetic and exposure-history diversity represented was limited.

TCRdb's table, derived via immunoSEQ multiplex PCR, lists solely in-frame clones and lacks some. The table includes approximately 1,500,000 clones, 95% to 99% detected once. The sequence came from a young man in good health. Sequences were obtained from naive CD4+ T cells sorted from blood. Subset here: CD45RA+ positively selected. V usage is TRBV14 and J usage is TRBJ2-3; possibly TRBD2 for D (5 bases). The CDR3 spells CASSTGAADTQYF. For the CDR3, the DNA is TGTGCCAGCAGCACCGGAGCGGCAGATACGCAGTATTTT.